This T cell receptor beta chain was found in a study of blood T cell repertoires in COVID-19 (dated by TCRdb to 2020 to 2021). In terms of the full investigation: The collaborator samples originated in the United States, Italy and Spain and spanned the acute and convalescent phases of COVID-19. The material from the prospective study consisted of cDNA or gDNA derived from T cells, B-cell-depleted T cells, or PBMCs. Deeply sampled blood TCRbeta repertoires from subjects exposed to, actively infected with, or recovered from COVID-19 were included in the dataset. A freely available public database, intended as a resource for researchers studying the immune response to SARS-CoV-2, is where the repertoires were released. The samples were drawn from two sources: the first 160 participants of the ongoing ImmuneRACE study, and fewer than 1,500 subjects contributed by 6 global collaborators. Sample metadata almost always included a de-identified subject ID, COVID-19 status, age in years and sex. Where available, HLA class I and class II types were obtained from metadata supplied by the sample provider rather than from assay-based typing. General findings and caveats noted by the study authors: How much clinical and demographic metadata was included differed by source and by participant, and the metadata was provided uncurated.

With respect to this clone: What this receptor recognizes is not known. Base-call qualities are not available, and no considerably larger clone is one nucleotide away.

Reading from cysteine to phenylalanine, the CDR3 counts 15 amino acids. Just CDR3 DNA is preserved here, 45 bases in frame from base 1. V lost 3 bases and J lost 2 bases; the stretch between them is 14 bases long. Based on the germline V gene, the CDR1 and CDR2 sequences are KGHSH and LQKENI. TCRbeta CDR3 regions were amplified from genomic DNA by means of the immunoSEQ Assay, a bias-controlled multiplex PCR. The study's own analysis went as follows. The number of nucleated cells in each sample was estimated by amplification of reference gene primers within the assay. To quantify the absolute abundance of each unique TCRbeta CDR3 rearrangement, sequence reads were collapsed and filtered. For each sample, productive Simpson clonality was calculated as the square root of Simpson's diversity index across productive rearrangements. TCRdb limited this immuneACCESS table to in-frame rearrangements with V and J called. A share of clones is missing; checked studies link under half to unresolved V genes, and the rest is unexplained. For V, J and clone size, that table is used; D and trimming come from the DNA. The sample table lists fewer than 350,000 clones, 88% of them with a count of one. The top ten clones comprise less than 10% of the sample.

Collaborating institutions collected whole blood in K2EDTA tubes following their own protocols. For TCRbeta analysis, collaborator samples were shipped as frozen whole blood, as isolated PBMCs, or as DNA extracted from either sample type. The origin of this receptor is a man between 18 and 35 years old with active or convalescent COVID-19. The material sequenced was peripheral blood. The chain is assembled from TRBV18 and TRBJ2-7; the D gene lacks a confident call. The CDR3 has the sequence CASSPGFEAPYEQYF. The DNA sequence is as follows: TGTGCCAGCTCACCCGGTTTTGAGGCTCCCTACGAGCAGTACTTC.